Below, one T cell receptor (beta chain) is given with its context. The data were obtained in a study of control samples from healthy donors and cancer patients. Using immunoSEQ multiplex PCR, the repertoire was profiled, and TCRdb retains in-frame clones only, with some absent. This sample yields roughly 160,000 clones, of which just over 85% are seen a single time; nearly 5% belongs to the top ten. Sequencing used blood. This receptor was identified in a woman aged 25 to 39 in good health.

In DNA form, the CDR3 reads TGTGCCAGTAGCACCGGGGCCGCGGAGACCCAGTACTTC. Translation: CASSTGAAETQYF. This chain joins TRBV19 and TRBJ2-5; D tentatively reads TRBD1 or TRBD2 (5 bases each). CDR1 and CDR2 from the germline V gene are LNHDA and SQIVND (reference sequence). V was pared by 6 bases and J by 5 bases, with 13 bases between. The CDR3 loop spans 13 amino acids.